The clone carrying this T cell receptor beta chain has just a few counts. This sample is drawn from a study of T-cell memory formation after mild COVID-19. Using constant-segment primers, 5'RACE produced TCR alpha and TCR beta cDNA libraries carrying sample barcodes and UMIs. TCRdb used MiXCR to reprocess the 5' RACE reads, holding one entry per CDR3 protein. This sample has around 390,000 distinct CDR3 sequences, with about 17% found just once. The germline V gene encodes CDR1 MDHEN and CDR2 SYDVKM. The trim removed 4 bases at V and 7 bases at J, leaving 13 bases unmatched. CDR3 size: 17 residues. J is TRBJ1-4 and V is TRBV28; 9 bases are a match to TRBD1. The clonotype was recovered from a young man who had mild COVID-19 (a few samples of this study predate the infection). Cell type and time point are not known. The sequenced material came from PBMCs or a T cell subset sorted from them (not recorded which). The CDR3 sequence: CASSSSGTGSLGEKLFF. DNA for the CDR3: TGTGCCAGCAGTTCCTCCGGGACAGGGTCCCTTGGTGAAAAACTGTTTTTT.